This T cell receptor beta chain was captured in a study of siplizumab effects on memory and regulatory T cells. Study conclusions and caveats: Mean Treg-derived proportions of mappable alloreactive CD4+ clones were just under 70% for siplizumab and roughly 30% for controls. It seemed that naive T cells were more diverse than memory cells and were major contributors to the alloresponse. Significantly reduced by siplizumab was the cumulative frequency of alloreactive sequences, namely those traceable to unstimulated CD4+ memory cells.

Germline CDR1 KGHSH, CDR2 LQKENI. The CDR3 runs to 13 residues. V gave up 0 bases and J gave up 3 bases, with 3 bases separating them. Assays captured 90,000 or so TCR templates per sample. The assay was immunoSEQ multiplex PCR, and TCRdb's table has in-frame clones only and misses some. The sample holds roughly 120,000 clones, roughly 89% seen once. Only a few counts were recorded for this clone. Its antigen is unknown. The V call is TRBV18, the J call TRBJ1-3; D is undetermined. Sequencing was carried out using CD4+ T cells sorted from blood. The clonotype comes from a human donor in good health. CDR3 in amino acids: CASSPPGGNTIYF. The CDR3 DNA sequence: TGTGCCAGCTCACCACCCGGTGGAAACACCATATATTTT. Combining the CDR3 with reference TRBV18 and TRBJ1-3 gives the whole variable domain NAGVMQNPRHLVRRRGQEARLRCSPMKGHSHVYWYRQLPEEGLKFMVYLQKENIIDESGMPKERFSAEFPKEGPSILRIQQVVRGDSAAYFCASSPPGGNTIYFGEGSWLTVV.